A single sample is the source of the 7 T cell receptor beta chains below, sequenced in a study of T cell responses to AZD1222 COVID-19 vaccine. Clones were sequenced by immunoSEQ multiplex PCR, and TCRdb holds only the in-frame ones, with some missing. The sample lists about 70,000 clones, 85% occurring once. Source: peripheral blood, taken on day 0 of AZD1222 vaccination. These receptors came from an adult in good health.

The CDR3 is CASIEQGAQRDEQFF. DNA for the CDR3: TGTGCCAGCATCGAACAGGGGGCCCAACGGGATGAGCAGTTCTTC. The chain recombines TRBV11-3 with TRBJ2-1; 9 nucleotides align to TRBD1. Per the germline V gene, CDR1 is SGHNT and CDR2 is YENEEA. V trimming: 7 bases; J trimming: 8 bases; junction bases outside the gene matches: 12. The CDR3 is 15 amino acids.

This clone has only one observation. The V call is TRBV12-3 or TRBV12-4, the J call TRBJ1-5; D call uncertain. V was trimmed by 6 bases and J by 5 bases, leaving 8 bases between them. The CDR3 is made up of 12 amino acids. The CDR3 reads CASSLRDQPQHF. In DNA form, the CDR3 reads TGTGCCAGCAGCCTACGGGATCAGCCCCAGCATTTT.

The chain is built from TRBV5-1 and TRBJ1-3; possible D gene TRBD1, 5 bases. Germline CDR1 and CDR2: SGHRS and YFSETQ. The CDR3 loop spans 15 amino acids. The germline V and J ends were trimmed by 3 bases and 0 bases, with 10 bases remaining between them. CDR3 in amino acids: CASSWTTGSGNTIYF. DNA of the CDR3: TGCGCCAGCAGCTGGACAACAGGCTCTGGAAACACCATATATTTT.

This clone was observed a few times. The V call is TRBV5-6, the J call TRBJ2-1, with D hard to call. Between the trimmed V and J ends, which lost 0 bases and 10 bases, there was a span of 8 bases. The CDR3 contains 12 residues. Germline values: CDR1 SGHDT, CDR2 YYEEEE. The CDR3 DNA follows: TGTGCCAGCAGCTTGGTCGCGCGGGAGCAGTTCTTC. Amino acids: CASSLVAREQFF. The entire variable domain, with the rest obtained from reference TRBV5-6 and TRBJ2-1, is as follows: DAGVTQSPTHLIKTRGQQVTLRCSPKSGHDTVSWYQQALGQGPQFIFQYYEEEERQRGNFPDRFSGHQFPNYSSELNVNALLLGDSALYLCASSLVAREQFFGPGTRLTVL.

The chain has TRBV6-5 and TRBJ1-1; tentative D call: TRBD1 (5 bases). Germline V lookup: CDR1 MNHEY, CDR2 SVGAGI. This CDR3 spans 12 amino acids. The V end was cut by 6 bases, the J end by 3 bases, with 8 bases between. The CDR3 coding sequence is TGTGCCAGCAGGACGACAGACACTGAAGCTTTCTTT. This translates into CASRTTDTEAFF.

The chain carries TRBV6-5 and TRBJ1-3; D gene ambiguous. CDR3 length: 13 residues. The V end was cut by 6 bases, the J end by 0 bases, with 6 bases between. CDR1 is MNHEY, CDR2 SVGAGI, per germline. The CDR3 is CASRYSSGNTIYF. CDR3 nucleotides: TGTGCCAGCAGATACAGCTCTGGAAACACCATATATTTT.

The genes are TRBV6-2 or TRBV6-3 and TRBJ2-7; 7 positions agree with TRBD2. The germline V gene has CDR1 MNHEY and CDR2 SVGEGT. Trimming at V came to 5 bases and at J to 3 bases, leaving 25 bases not matched to a gene. The CDR3 has 20 residues. CDR3 coding DNA: TGTGCCAGCAGTCGGGGACCCAGTCGGGGGGAAGGCGATAGCGGCTACGAGCAGTACTTC. This gives the protein CASSRGPSRGEGDSGYEQYF.